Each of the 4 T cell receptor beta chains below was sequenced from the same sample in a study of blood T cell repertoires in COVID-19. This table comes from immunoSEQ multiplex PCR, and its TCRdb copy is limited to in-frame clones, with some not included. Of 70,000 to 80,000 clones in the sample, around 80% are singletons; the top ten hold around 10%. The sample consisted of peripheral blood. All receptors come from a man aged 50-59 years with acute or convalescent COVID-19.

The CDR3 region is CASSYGRGHGYTF. CDR3 nucleotide sequence: TGTGCCAGCAGTTACGGCAGGGGGCATGGCTACACCTTC. The V call is TRBV6-5, the J call TRBJ1-2; TRBD1 matches at 8 bases. V lost 2 bases to trimming and J lost 6 bases; unmatched junction nucleotides: 2. This CDR3 has 13 residues. The germline V gene encodes CDR1 MNHEY and CDR2 SVGAGI.

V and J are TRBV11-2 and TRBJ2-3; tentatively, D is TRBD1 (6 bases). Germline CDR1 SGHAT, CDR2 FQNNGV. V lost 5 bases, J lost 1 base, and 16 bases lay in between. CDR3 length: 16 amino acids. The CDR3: CASSAQGLGGTDTQYF. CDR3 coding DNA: TGTGCCAGCAGCGCGCAGGGGTTGGGGGGCACAGATACGCAGTATTTT.

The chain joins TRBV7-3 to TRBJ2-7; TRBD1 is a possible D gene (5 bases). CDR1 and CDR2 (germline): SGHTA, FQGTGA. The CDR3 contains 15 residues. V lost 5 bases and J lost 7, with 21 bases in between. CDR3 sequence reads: CASSLDKSTLREQYF. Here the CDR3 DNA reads TGTGCCAGCAGCCTGGACAAATCCACTCTACGTGAGCAGTACTTC.

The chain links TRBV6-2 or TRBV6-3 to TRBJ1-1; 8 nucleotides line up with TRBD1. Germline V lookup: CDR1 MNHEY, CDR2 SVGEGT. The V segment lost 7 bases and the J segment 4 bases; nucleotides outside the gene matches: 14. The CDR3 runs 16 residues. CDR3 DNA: TGTGCCAGCACCCCTTACGGCAGGGGGCCCGTCACTGAAGCTTTCTTT. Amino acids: CASTPYGRGPVTEAFF.